Listed below are T cell receptor beta chains from one sample, sequenced in a study of T cell responses to AZD1222 COVID-19 vaccine. Libraries were prepared by immunoSEQ multiplex PCR; TCRdb keeps only in-frame clonotypes and omits some of them. In the table there are nearly 110,000 clones, over 80% of which are singletons. The sequencing here drew on peripheral blood, taken 28 days after the second AZD1222 dose. The origin of the receptors is an adult who received the AZD1222 COVID-19 vaccine. CDR3s include the opening cysteine and the closing phenylalanine or tryptophan. A D gene is named only where the DNA matches it firmly. Clone sizes are given selectively: once, few, many, or a class where the clone is expanded.

J: TRBJ1-4; V: TRBV7-9; size: .; D: .; CDR3: CASSRDSEGINEKLFF; DNA: TGTGCCAGCAGCCGGGACTCCGAGGGGATTAATGAAAAACTGTTTTTT
J: TRBJ1-3; V: TRBV28; size: .; D: .; CDR3: CASSLTPGRDSGNTIYF; DNA: TGTGCCAGCAGTTTAACTCCGGGCAGGGACTCTGGAAACACCATATATTTT
J: TRBJ2-1; V: TRBV5-1; size: .; D: TRBD2; CDR3: CASSPLTSSNEQFF; DNA: TGCGCCAGCAGCCCCCTGACTAGCAGTAATGAGCAGTTCTTC
J: TRBJ1-6; V: TRBV18; size: few; D: .; CDR3: CASSPWGSSYNSPLHF; DNA: TGTGCCAGCTCACCATGGGGGAGCTCCTATAATTCACCCCTCCACTTT
J: TRBJ2-4; V: TRBV18; size: .; D: .; CDR3: CASSPPDLFAENIQYF; DNA: TGTGCCAGCTCACCACCGGACCTTTTTGCGGAAAACATTCAGTACTTC
J: TRBJ2-3; V: TRBV12-5; size: .; D: .; CDR3: CASGLVHKATDTTDTQYF; DNA: TGTGCTAGTGGTTTGGTACATAAGGCTACGGATACCACAGATACGCAGTATTTT
J: TRBJ1-2; V: TRBV6-5; size: .; D: TRBD1; CDR3: CARGGANYGYTF; DNA: TGTGCCAGAGGGGGCGCTAACTATGGCTACACCTTC
J: TRBJ2-2; V: TRBV4-3; size: .; D: .; CDR3: CASSQEVRTTGELFF; DNA: TGCGCCAGCAGCCAAGAAGTCCGGACCACCGGGGAGCTGTTTTTT
J: TRBJ2-1; V: TRBV5-8; size: .; D: .; CDR3: CASTRVQRGNEQFF; DNA: TGTGCCAGCACCCGGGTCCAGCGCGGCAATGAGCAGTTCTTC
J: TRBJ2-7; V: TRBV6-5; size: .; D: .; CDR3: CASSTNPGPPYEQYF; DNA: TGTGCCAGCAGTACAAATCCGGGACCCCCCTACGAGCAGTACTTC
J: TRBJ2-7; V: TRBV15; size: few; D: TRBD1; CDR3: CATSRSGTGKRRQYF; DNA: TGTGCCACCAGCAGGTCCGGGACAGGGAAGAGGAGGCAGTACTTC
J: TRBJ1-1; V: TRBV14; size: .; D: .; CDR3: CASSQDQGSEAFF; DNA: TGTGCCAGCAGCCAAGATCAGGGCTCTGAAGCTTTCTTT
J: TRBJ2-7; V: TRBV5-1; size: .; D: .; CDR3: CASSLESDYYEQYF; DNA: TGCGCCAGCAGCTTGGAGTCTGACTACTACGAGCAGTACTTC
J: TRBJ1-2; V: TRBV6-1; size: .; D: TRBD1; CDR3: CASSDGTGADGYGYTF; DNA: TGTGCCAGCAGTGACGGGACAGGGGCTGATGGCTATGGCTACACCTTC
J: TRBJ2-1; V: TRBV6-5; size: .; D: TRBD2; CDR3: CASSWTSSYNEQFF; DNA: TGTGCCAGCAGCTGGACTAGTTCCTACAATGAGCAGTTCTTC
J: TRBJ1-1; V: TRBV28; size: .; D: .; CDR3: CASSLWVGNTEAFF; DNA: TGTGCCAGCAGTTTATGGGTAGGGAACACTGAAGCTTTCTTT
J: TRBJ1-2; V: TRBV19; size: .; D: .; CDR3: CASSIARGNYGYTF; DNA: TGTGCCAGTAGTATTGCGAGGGGGAACTATGGCTACACCTTC
J: TRBJ2-6; V: TRBV4-2; size: .; D: .; CDR3: CASSQDHSGANVLTF; DNA: TGTGCCAGCAGCCAAGATCACTCTGGGGCCAACGTCCTGACTTTC
J: TRBJ2-6; V: TRBV7-6; size: .; D: .; CDR3: CASSSRSGANVLTF; DNA: TGTGCCAGCAGCTCCCGCTCTGGGGCCAACGTCCTGACTTTC
J: TRBJ2-6; V: TRBV30; size: .; D: .; CDR3: CAWSADNSGANVLTF; DNA: TGTGCCTGGAGTGCTGACAACTCTGGGGCCAACGTCCTGACTTTC
J: TRBJ2-1; V: TRBV4-1; size: .; D: TRBD1; CDR3: CASSHGTGGSFYNEQFF; DNA: TGCGCCAGCAGCCATGGCACAGGGGGCTCTTTCTACAATGAGCAGTTCTTC
J: TRBJ1-2; V: TRBV6-5; size: .; D: .; CDR3: CASSYGGLSGGYTF; DNA: TGTGCCAGCAGTTATGGAGGTTTGTCCGGTGGCTACACCTTC
J: TRBJ1-2; V: TRBV19; size: .; D: TRBD1; CDR3: CASSNQGANYGYTF; DNA: TGTGCCAGTTCGAATCAGGGGGCTAACTATGGCTACACCTTC
J: TRBJ2-7; V: TRBV13; size: .; D: .; CDR3: CASSLDVDSYEQYF; DNA: TGTGCCAGCAGCTTAGACGTTGACTCCTACGAGCAGTACTTC
J: TRBJ2-1; V: TRBV5-4; size: .; D: .; CDR3: CASSLTISYNEQFF; DNA: TGTGCCAGCAGCTTGACAATTTCCTACAATGAGCAGTTCTTC
J: TRBJ1-4; V: TRBV5-1; size: .; D: .; CDR3: CASSFGQGNEKLFF; DNA: TGCGCCAGCAGCTTCGGTCAGGGTAATGAAAAACTGTTTTTT
J: TRBJ1-6; V: TRBV5-1; size: .; D: .; CDR3: CASSLAGQGKGSYNSPLHF; DNA: TGCGCCAGCAGCTTGGCCGGTCAGGGAAAAGGGTCCTATAATTCACCCCTCCACTTT
J: TRBJ1-3; V: TRBV2; size: .; D: .; CDR3: CASSEKSLNSGNTIYF; DNA: TGTGCCAGCAGTGAAAAGTCGTTGAACTCTGGAAACACCATATATTTT
J: TRBJ2-1; V: TRBV7-6; size: once; D: .; CDR3: CASSRENEQFF; DNA: TGTGCCAGCAGTCGGGAAAATGAGCAGTTCTTC
J: TRBJ1-1; V: TRBV5-4; size: .; D: .; CDR3: CASSPRASGTEAFF; DNA: TGTGCCAGCAGCCCCAGGGCCTCGGGTACTGAAGCTTTCTTT
J: TRBJ1-6; V: TRBV7-2; size: .; D: .; CDR3: CASSPRHNSPLHF; DNA: TGTGCCAGCAGCCCCCGACATAATTCACCCCTCCACTTT
J: TRBJ2-5; V: TRBV7-9; size: few; D: .; CDR3: CASSSRGHQETQYF; DNA: TGTGCCAGCAGCTCTCGGGGGCATCAAGAGACCCAGTACTTC
J: TRBJ2-3; V: TRBV5-1; size: .; D: TRBD1; CDR3: CASSGRQGATDTQYF; DNA: TGCGCCAGCAGCGGGCGACAGGGGGCTACAGATACGCAGTATTTT
J: TRBJ2-1; V: TRBV5-1; size: .; D: TRBD2; CDR3: CASSSPSNSGGDFSSYNEQFF; DNA: TGCGCCAGCAGCTCTCCTTCGAATAGCGGGGGGGATTTTAGCTCCTACAATGAGCAGTTCTTC
J: TRBJ1-1; V: TRBV6-1; size: .; D: .; CDR3: CASSEQGDTEAFF; DNA: TGTGCCAGCAGTGAACAAGGGGACACTGAAGCTTTCTTT
J: TRBJ1-5; V: TRBV5-1; size: .; D: TRBD1; CDR3: CASKPGTGGGQPQHF; DNA: TGCGCCAGTAAACCCGGGACAGGAGGTGGTCAGCCCCAGCATTTT
J: TRBJ2-1; V: TRBV7-2; size: .; D: TRBD2; CDR3: CASSLVGTSGGYNEQFF; DNA: TGTGCCAGCAGCTTAGTAGGGACTAGCGGGGGCTACAATGAGCAGTTCTTC
J: TRBJ1-1; V: TRBV6-5; size: .; D: TRBD1; CDR3: CASSYYPGQRAFF; DNA: TGTGCCAGCAGTTACTATCCGGGACAGAGAGCTTTCTTT
J: TRBJ2-2; V: TRBV30; size: .; D: TRBD1; CDR3: CAFDRDRGLRELFF; DNA: TGTGCCTTCGACCGGGACAGGGGGCTGCGGGAGCTGTTTTTT
J: TRBJ2-7; V: TRBV6-2/TRBV6-3; size: few; D: .; CDR3: CASSSGGGGTYEQYF; DNA: TGTGCCAGCAGCTCAGGGGGCGGGGGAACCTACGAGCAGTACTTC
J: TRBJ2-2; V: TRBV11-3; size: .; D: TRBD2; CDR3: CASSLARSGSGGTGELFF; DNA: TGTGCCAGCAGCTTAGCCCGTAGCGGGAGCGGAGGAACCGGGGAGCTGTTTTTT
J: TRBJ1-1; V: TRBV30; size: .; D: .; CDR3: CAWSVLSPPTEAFF; DNA: TGTGCCTGGAGTGTACTCTCCCCCCCCACTGAAGCTTTCTTT
J: TRBJ1-1; V: TRBV11-2; size: .; D: .; CDR3: CASSLGLIQGTEAFF; DNA: TGTGCCAGCAGCTTAGGTTTAATCCAGGGCACTGAAGCTTTCTTT
J: TRBJ2-7; V: TRBV24-1; size: .; D: .; CDR3: CATSGAFSYEQYF; DNA: TGTGCCACCAGTGGGGCCTTCTCCTACGAGCAGTACTTC
J: TRBJ2-2; V: TRBV5-1; size: .; D: TRBD2; CDR3: CASSLRGGSTNTGELFF; DNA: TGCGCCAGCAGCTTGCGGGGCGGGAGTACGAACACCGGGGAGCTGTTTTTT
J: TRBJ1-5; V: TRBV4-3; size: .; D: .; CDR3: CASSQDFATNQPQHF; DNA: TGCGCCAGCAGCCAAGATTTTGCCACTAATCAGCCCCAGCATTTT
J: TRBJ2-1; V: TRBV3-1/TRBV3-2; size: .; D: .; CDR3: CASSLLDEQFF; DNA: TGTGCCAGCAGCCTCCTGGATGAGCAGTTCTTC
J: TRBJ2-2; V: TRBV19; size: .; D: TRBD2; CDR3: CASSGLAGITGELFF; DNA: TGTGCCAGTAGTGGACTAGCGGGAATCACCGGGGAGCTGTTTTTT
J: TRBJ2-2; V: TRBV11-2; size: .; D: .; CDR3: CASSLAPGELFF; DNA: TGTGCCAGCAGCTTAGCGCCCGGGGAGCTGTTTTTT
J: TRBJ2-1; V: TRBV28; size: .; D: .; CDR3: CASSLTGNEQFF; DNA: TGTGCCAGCAGTTTAACGGGTAATGAGCAGTTCTTC
J: TRBJ1-2; V: TRBV10-1; size: .; D: .; CDR3: CASSDGNYGYTF; DNA: TGCGCCAGCAGTGACGGCAACTATGGCTACACCTTC
J: TRBJ1-2; V: TRBV6-5; size: .; D: .; CDR3: CASSYSLHYGYTF; DNA: TGTGCCAGCAGTTACTCGCTTCACTATGGCTACACCTTC
J: TRBJ1-6; V: TRBV28; size: .; D: .; CDR3: CASKGSSSYNSPLHF; DNA: TGTGCCAGCAAAGGTTCGAGCTCCTATAATTCACCCCTCCACTTT
J: TRBJ1-3; V: TRBV5-1; size: .; D: TRBD1; CDR3: CASSLSKMMGTGTGNTIYF; DNA: TGCGCCAGCAGCTTGTCCAAGATGATGGGGACAGGGACTGGAAACACCATATATTTT
J: TRBJ2-6; V: TRBV7-2; size: .; D: .; CDR3: CASKGGSGANVLTF; DNA: TGTGCCAGCAAGGGGGGGTCTGGGGCCAACGTCCTGACTTTC
J: TRBJ2-5; V: TRBV9; size: .; D: .; CDR3: CASSETVRGVQYF; DNA: TGTGCCAGCAGCGAAACGGTCAGGGGGGTCCAGTACTTC
J: TRBJ2-1; V: TRBV6-4; size: once; D: .; CDR3: CASSDSTPHEQFF; DNA: TGTGCCAGCAGTGACTCGACCCCTCATGAGCAGTTCTTC